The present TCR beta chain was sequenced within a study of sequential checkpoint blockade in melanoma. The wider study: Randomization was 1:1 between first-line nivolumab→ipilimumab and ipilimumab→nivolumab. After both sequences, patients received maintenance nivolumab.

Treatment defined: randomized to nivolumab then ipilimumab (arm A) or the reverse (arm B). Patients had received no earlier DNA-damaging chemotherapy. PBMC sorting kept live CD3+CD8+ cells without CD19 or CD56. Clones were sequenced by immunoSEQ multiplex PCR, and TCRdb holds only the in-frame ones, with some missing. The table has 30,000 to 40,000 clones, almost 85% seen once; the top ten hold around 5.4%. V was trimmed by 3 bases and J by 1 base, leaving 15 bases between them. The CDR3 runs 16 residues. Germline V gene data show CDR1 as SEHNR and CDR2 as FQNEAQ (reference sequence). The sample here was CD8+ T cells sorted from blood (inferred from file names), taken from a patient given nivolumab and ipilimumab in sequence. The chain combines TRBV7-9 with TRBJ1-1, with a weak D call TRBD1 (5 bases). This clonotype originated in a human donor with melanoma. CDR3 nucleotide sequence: TGTGCCAGCAGCTTTTCAGGGTTAGGGGCGAACACTGAAGCTTTCTTT. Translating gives CASSFSGLGANTEAFF.